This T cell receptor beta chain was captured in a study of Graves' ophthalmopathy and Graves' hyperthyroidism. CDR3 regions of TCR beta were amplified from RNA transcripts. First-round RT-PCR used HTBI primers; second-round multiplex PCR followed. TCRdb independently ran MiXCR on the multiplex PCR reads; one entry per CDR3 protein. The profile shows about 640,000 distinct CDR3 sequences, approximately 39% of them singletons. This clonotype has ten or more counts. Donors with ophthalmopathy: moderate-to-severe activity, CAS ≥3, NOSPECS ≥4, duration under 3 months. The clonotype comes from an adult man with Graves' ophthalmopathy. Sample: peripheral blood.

The CDR3 region has the DNA TGTGCCAGCAGCGTTGGTCGAGGGGGGATTTATGGCTACACCTTC. Amino acids: CASSVGRGGIYGYTF. The chain joins TRBV9 to TRBJ1-2; D might be TRBD1 (6 bases). Trimming stripped 2 bases from V and 5 bases from J, with 16 bases between. Germline CDR1 reads SGDLS; CDR2 reads YYNGEE. The CDR3 has 15 amino acids.